This TCR beta chain was observed in a study of response to subunit inactivated influenza vaccine. This clonotype has only a few counts. Its antigen is still unknown. Study-level points and caveats: New T cells are recruited in small numbers by each seasonal influenza vaccination, according to the authors' suggestion.

TCRdb reprocessed the RT-PCR reads via MiXCR and lists one record per CDR3 protein. Among fewer than 700,000 distinct CDR3 sequences listed, 10% to 15% were seen once. After removal of 8 bases from V and 4 bases from J, the junction contained 7 bases not matched to a gene. CDR1 MDHEN and CDR2 SYDVKM come from the germline V gene. The CDR3 extends over 13 amino acids. The V gene is TRBV28, the J gene TRBJ1-2, with 7 bases lining up with TRBD1. This clonotype was sampled from a man aged 45-65 years who received an inactivated influenza vaccine. This material consisted of PBMCs from blood, taken 45 days after vaccination. The CDR3 protein is CASLTGPSYGYTF. DNA for the CDR3: TGTGCCAGCTTGACAGGGCCTAGCTATGGCTACACCTTC.